These 30 T cell receptor beta chains came from one sample sequenced in a study of blood T cell repertoires in COVID-19. The protocol was immunoSEQ multiplex PCR, while the TCRdb copy is restricted to in-frame clones and leaves out a portion. The table shows just under 250,000 clones, with 70% to 90% occurring only once. Sequenced sample: peripheral blood. These receptors were obtained from a young woman who had recovered from COVID-19.

CDR3 nucleotides: TGTGCCAGCATTCCTCAGCGGGGGCTCCGGGAAGAGACCCAGTACTTC. As protein: CASIPQRGLREETQYF. This chain links TRBV2 with TRBJ2-5; 8 nucleotides agree with TRBD2. The CDR3 is 16 amino acids. The ends lost 7 bases at V and 3 bases at J; junction bases unmatched: 13. Germline V lookup: CDR1 SNHLY, CDR2 FYNNEI.

This chain uses TRBV19 with TRBJ2-3; 9 bases are shared with TRBD1. Germline-derived CDR1 and CDR2 are LNHDA and SQIVND (reference sequence). Trimming took 6 bases from V and 4 from J; bases not matched to a gene: 5. This CDR3 region has 14 residues. This CDR3 is CASSPGQGADTQYF. Here the CDR3 DNA reads TGTGCCAGTAGCCCGGGACAGGGCGCAGATACGCAGTATTTT.

CDR3 nucleotide sequence: TGTGCCAGCAGCTCAAACGCACGACAGGGGCTCTACAATGAGCAGTTCTTC. Amino acids: CASSSNARQGLYNEQFF. The chain joins TRBV13 to TRBJ2-1; 8 positions match TRBD1. The V gene end was trimmed by 4 bases and the J gene end by 3 bases; junction bases not matched to a gene: 11. Germline-derived CDR1 and CDR2 are PRHDT and FYEKMQ (reference sequence). This CDR3 spans 17 amino acids.

V is TRBV2 and J is TRBJ2-7; no clear D gene. The CDR3 covers 14 residues. Germline CDR1 is SNHLY and CDR2 is FYNNEI. The ends were cut back, 2 bases at V and 0 bases at J, with 8 bases in the middle. CDR3 sequence reads: CASSEQVLSYEQYF. The CDR3 DNA reads TGTGCCAGCAGTGAACAGGTACTCTCCTACGAGCAGTACTTC.

This CDR3 is CSVYGQGVYEQYF. The CDR3 DNA follows: TGCAGCGTTTACGGACAGGGGGTCTACGAGCAGTACTTC. The chain uses TRBV29-1 and TRBJ2-7; 10 positions match TRBD1. The length of the CDR3 is 13 residues. The V gene end was trimmed by 5 bases and the J gene end by 3 bases; junction bases not matched to a gene: 4. Looked up from germline, CDR1 is SQVTM and CDR2 is ANQGSEA.

The rearrangement uses TRBV4-1 and TRBJ2-1; 11 nucleotides line up with TRBD2. The CDR3 has 15 residues. V was clipped by 3 bases and J by 7 bases; unmatched bases: 5. The V gene's germline CDR1 is MGHRA and CDR2 YSYEKL. As DNA, the CDR3 is TGCGCCAGCAGCCACCTAGCGGGGGGCCTGAATGAGCAGTTCTTC. Translated, it gives CASSHLAGGLNEQFF.

The chain carries TRBV10-3 and TRBJ2-3; maybe TRBD1 (6 bases). The germline CDR1 and CDR2 sequences are ENHRY and SYGVKD. The CDR3 runs 15 residues. The V end was cut by 0 bases, the J end by 6 bases, with 13 bases between. The CDR3 DNA sequence: TGTGCCATCAGTGAGTCGAAGCAGGGGTACGATACGCAGTATTTT. The encoded protein is CAISESKQGYDTQYF.

The sample holds many counts of this clone. The chain uses TRBV7-9 and TRBJ2-1; 8 bases map to TRBD2. Germline CDR1 is SEHNR and CDR2 is FQNEAQ (reference sequence). J lost 3 bases, V lost 0 bases, and 4 bases had no gene match. The CDR3 is 16 amino acids. CDR3 protein: CASSLALAGVYNEQFF. The CDR3 DNA reads as TGTGCCAGCAGCTTAGCCCTAGCGGGTGTCTACAATGAGCAGTTCTTC.

This clone has a handful of counts. The chain uses TRBV2 and TRBJ2-5, with 8 bases fitting TRBD2. The V gene's germline CDR1 is SNHLY and CDR2 FYNNEI. CDR3 length: 14 residues. Germline trimming cut 7 bases from V and 1 base from J; bases unmatched to any gene: 5. CDR3 coding DNA: TGTGCCAGCATGGGACTAGTTTCCCAAGAGACCCAGTACTTC. It specifies CASMGLVSQETQYF.

This chain uses TRBV9 with TRBJ1-1, with D perhaps TRBD1 (5 bases). Germline V gene sequence: CDR1 SGDLS, CDR2 YYNGEE. Trimming cost V 0 bases and J 1 base, with 19 bases left between them. The CDR3 extends over 18 amino acids. CDR3 region: CASSVAPQGNSGNTEAFF. CDR3 DNA: TGTGCCAGCAGCGTAGCTCCTCAGGGTAATTCGGGGAACACTGAAGCTTTCTTT.

CDR3 protein: CASSPYGRGDTDTQYF. CDR3 coding DNA: TGTGCCAGCAGCCCGTATGGGCGGGGGGACACAGATACGCAGTATTTT. The gene calls are TRBV3-1 (or the pseudogene TRBV3-2) and TRBJ2-3, with 8 bases fitting TRBD2. The CDR3 has 16 amino acids. The J segment lost 2 bases and the V segment lost 4 bases, leaving 8 bases of the junction unmatched. The germline V gene has CDR1 LGHDT and CDR2 YNNKEL (reference sequence).

The chain uses TRBV4-2 and TRBJ2-1, with 7 positions matching TRBD2. CDR3 length equals 15 residues. The V gene end was trimmed by 0 bases and the J gene end by 7 bases; junction bases not matched to a gene: 6. Germline V gene lookup returns CDR1 LGHNA and CDR2 YNFKEQ. The CDR3 region has the DNA TGTGCCAGCAGCCAAGATTTCGGGGGGAATAATGAGCAGTTCTTC. It codes for CASSQDFGGNNEQFF.

This chain connects TRBV5-4 to TRBJ1-3; D might be TRBD1 (5 bases). Trimming shortened V by 4 bases and J by 1 base, and 9 bases separated the two germline ends. Germline CDR1 reads SGHNT; CDR2 reads YYREEE (reference sequence). The CDR3 has 14 residues. The CDR3 bases are TGTGCCAGCAGCGCTGGGGCTTCTGGAAACACCATATATTTT. This sequence encodes CASSAGASGNTIYF.

CDR3 sequence reads: CASRTGEETQYF. CDR3 sequence (DNA): TGTGCCAGCAGGACAGGGGAGGAGACCCAGTACTTC. V usage is TRBV2 and J usage is TRBJ2-5; 8 bases are a match to TRBD1. This CDR3 region has 12 residues. CDR1 is SNHLY, CDR2 FYNNEI, per germline. V lost 6 bases and J lost 5; bases outside the gene matches: 2. The full variable domain, rest sourced from reference TRBV2 and TRBJ2-5, is EPEVTQTPSHQVTQMGQEVILRCVPISNHLYFYWYRQILGQKVEFLVSFYNNEISEKSEIFDDQFSVERPDGSNFTLKIRSTKLEDSAMYFCASRTGEETQYFGPGTRLLVL.

The rearrangement uses TRBV3-1 (or the pseudogene TRBV3-2) and TRBJ2-5; 11 bases are a match to TRBD2. This CDR3 spans 15 amino acids. With V trimmed by 0 bases and J by 4 bases, 1 base remained unmatched. Germline CDR1 and CDR2: LGHDT and YNNKEL (reference sequence). DNA for the CDR3: TGTGCCAGCAGCCAAGATAGCGGGGGGGCAGAGACCCAGTACTTC. As protein: CASSQDSGGAETQYF.

On this clone: The sample carries other DNA sequences with the same CDR3. CDR3: CASSLTGNYGYTF. The CDR3 DNA reads TGTGCCAGCAGTTTGACGGGGAACTATGGCTACACCTTC. This rearrangement joins TRBV27 to TRBJ1-2; D is ambiguous. The CDR3 has 13 amino acids. CDR1 MNHEY and CDR2 SMNVEV come from the germline V gene (reference sequence). Trimming stripped 3 bases from V and 2 bases from J, with 7 bases between.

This chain joins TRBV7-5 and TRBJ2-7; the D call TRBD1 from the table was never checked on the DNA. TRBV7-5 is recorded as a pseudogene. The CDR3 is 16 amino acids. Written as DNA, the CDR3 is TGTGTCAGAAGCTTAGGCCCTTGGACAGGGATCTACGAGCAGTACTTC. It yields the protein CVRSLGPWTGIYEQYF.

V and J are TRBV9 and TRBJ2-7, with TRBD1 identical over 12 bases. The germline V gene encodes CDR1 SGDLS and CDR2 YYNGEE. With 4 bases clipped from V and 7 bases from J, the junction kept 6 bases outside the gene matches. The CDR3 covers 14 residues. The chain's CDR3 is CASSLGTGGWEQYF. The CDR3 DNA is TGTGCCAGCAGCTTAGGGACAGGGGGCTGGGAGCAGTACTTC. Based on the CDR3 plus reference TRBV9 and TRBJ2-7, the full variable domain is DSGVTQTPKHLITATGQRVTLRCSPRSGDLSVYWYQQSLDQGLQFLIQYYNGEERAKGNILERFSAQQFPDLHSELNLSSLELGDSALYFCASSLGTGGWEQYFGPGTRLTVT.

The count of this clone is one. The chain couples TRBV5-4 to TRBJ2-5; D gene uncertain. Per germline, CDR1 SGHNT and CDR2 YYREEE (reference sequence). The V and J ends lost 3 bases and 5 bases respectively, with 14 bases between them. The CDR3 loop spans 14 amino acids. In DNA form, the CDR3 reads TGTGCCAGCAGCTCCCCGCACACCGGGGAGACCCAGTACTTC. The encoded protein is CASSSPHTGETQYF.

This clone has only one observation. J is TRBJ2-1 and V is TRBV19, with 7 bases matching TRBD2. The J segment lost 4 bases and the V segment lost 7 bases, leaving 10 bases of the junction unmatched. The CDR3 consists of 15 residues. CDR1 is LNHDA and CDR2 is SQIVND in the germline V gene (reference sequence). CDR3 in amino acids: CASISGGGRYNEQFF. CDR3 nucleotide sequence: TGTGCCAGTATTTCCGGGGGAGGGAGATACAATGAGCAGTTCTTC. The full variable domain, completed using reference TRBV19 and TRBJ2-1, is DGGITQSPKYLFRKEGQNVTLSCEQNLNHDAMYWYRQDPGQGLRLIYYSQIVNDFQKGDIAEGYSVSREKKESFPLTVTSAQKNPTAFYLCASISGGGRYNEQFFGPGTRLTVL.

The J gene is TRBJ2-5, the V gene TRBV5-4; possibly TRBD1 for D (7 bases). Between the trimmed V and J ends, which lost 6 bases and 1 base, there was a span of 16 bases. The CDR3 sequence is 15 residues long. Germline V gene sequence: CDR1 SGHNT, CDR2 YYREEE (reference sequence). CDR3 sequence reads: CASTHPGDSQETQYF. The CDR3 nucleotides are TGTGCCAGCACCCACCCGGGGGACAGCCAAGAGACCCAGTACTTC.

This chain connects TRBV9 to TRBJ1-1; D is ambiguous. The germline V gene has CDR1 SGDLS and CDR2 YYNGEE. V dropped 0 bases and J dropped 1 base, with 7 bases sitting between them. This CDR3 comprises 14 residues. In nucleotides, the CDR3 is TGTGCCAGCAGCGTAGCCCCAGGGAACACTGAAGCTTTCTTT. Protein: CASSVAPGNTEAFF.

Points on this clone: No conserved phenylalanine or tryptophan ends this CDR3, so it is likely a read error. It is unclear where the CDR3 begins or ends on the DNA, so no DNA is shown, and the CDR3 is as TCRdb lists it. The chain uses TRBV6-5 and TRBJ2-7; the D call TRBD1 from the table was never checked on the DNA. The CDR3 adds up to 12 amino acids, both ends counted. Germline CDR1 reads MNHEY; CDR2 reads SVGAGI. The CDR3 protein is CASLGDGQGILL.

The CDR3 spells CAISESQTYEQYF. In nucleotides, the CDR3 is TGTGCCATCAGTGAGTCCCAGACCTACGAGCAGTACTTC. The V gene is TRBV10-3, the J gene TRBJ2-7; the D is unclear. V was cut by 0 bases and J by 2 bases, with 5 bases left in between. The CDR3 sequence is 13 residues long. Per germline, CDR1 ENHRY and CDR2 SYGVKD.

This clone occurred once. The rearrangement uses TRBV7-9 and TRBJ1-2, with 9 bases aligning to TRBD1. J lost 3 bases, V lost 2 bases, and 4 bases had no gene match. Germline V gene sequence: CDR1 SEHNR, CDR2 FQNEAQ (reference sequence). The CDR3 contains 15 residues. The CDR3 coding sequence is TGTGCCAGCAGCTTACTACAGGGGGCCCACTATGGCTACACCTTC. It codes for CASSLLQGAHYGYTF.

This clone showed up just once. The chain joins TRBV6-6 to TRBJ2-7; 13 positions agree with TRBD2. The germline gives CDR1 MNHNY, CDR2 SVGAGI (reference sequence). After removal of 5 bases from V and 3 bases from J, the junction contained 10 bases not matched to a gene. The length of the CDR3 is 17 residues. CDR3 coding DNA: TGTGCCAGCAGTCCCGGACTAGCGGGGGACCTTAACTACGAGCAGTACTTC. Encoded protein: CASSPGLAGDLNYEQYF.

The chain couples TRBV11-2 to TRBJ2-1; 9 bases are a match to TRBD2. The germline V gene has CDR1 SGHAT and CDR2 FQNNGV. The CDR3 contains 16 residues. V trimming: 5 bases; J trimming: 10 bases; junction bases outside the gene matches: 15. The CDR3 loop is CASSPRGLAGAGEQFF. The CDR3 DNA sequence: TGTGCCAGCAGCCCGAGAGGATTAGCGGGGGCGGGGGAGCAGTTCTTC.

The genes are TRBV5-1 and TRBJ1-1; 7 nucleotides agree with TRBD1. The germline V gene has CDR1 SGHRS and CDR2 YFSETQ. There are 15 residues in the CDR3. V dropped 1 base and J dropped 0; count of bases not matched to a gene: 3. The CDR3: CASSLKGQVNTEAFF. Here the CDR3 DNA reads TGCGCCAGCAGCTTGAAAGGACAGGTGAACACTGAAGCTTTCTTT. Filled out from reference TRBV5-1 and TRBJ1-1, the complete variable domain reads KAGVTQTPRYLIKTRGQQVTLSCSPISGHRSVSWYQQTPGQGLQFLFEYFSETQRNKGNFPGRFSGRQFSNSRSEMNVSTLELGDSALYLCASSLKGQVNTEAFFGQGTRLTVV.

The rearrangement uses TRBV6-2 or TRBV6-3 and TRBJ1-4; TRBD1 agrees at 7 bases. Unmatched junction bases numbered 18, after V lost 4 bases and J lost 7 bases. Germline lookup yields CDR1 MNHEY and CDR2 SVGEGT. The CDR3 extends over 18 amino acids. DNA of the CDR3: TGTGCCAGCAGTTGGGGGACAGACCTCCGTTCTCGGAGTGAAAAACTGTTTTTT. Translating gives CASSWGTDLRSRSEKLFF.

The chain uses TRBV4-1 and TRBJ2-1; 7 bases fit TRBD1. V shed 0 bases, J shed 8 bases, and the junction held 7 bases outside the gene matches. Germline lookup yields CDR1 MGHRA and CDR2 YSYEKL. The CDR3 extends over 15 amino acids. CDR3 residues: CASSQDADRAYEQFF. CDR3 nucleotides: TGCGCCAGCAGCCAAGATGCCGACAGGGCGTATGAGCAGTTCTTC.